Following are 14 T cell receptor beta chains from one sample sequenced in a study of shared clonotypes between healthy human individuals. CD8 cells regarded as naive lacked CD45RO, were positively chosen for CCR7, and omitted terminally differentiated effector memory CD45RA+ cells. Only in-frame clones appear in the TCRdb table, and some are missing; sequencing was by immunoSEQ multiplex PCR. The repertoire holds about 680,000 clones, with roughly nine tenths as singletons. Sequencing was carried out using naive CD8+ T cells sorted from blood. These receptors all stem from a young man in good health.

The chain carries TRBV10-2 and TRBJ2-1, with TRBD2 matching 14 bases. The germline V gene has CDR1 WSHSY and CDR2 SAAADI. V shed 6 bases, J shed 1 base, and the junction held 11 bases outside the gene matches. The CDR3 length is 19 residues. The CDR3 nucleotides are TGCGCCAGCAGCGAGACCGGGACTAGCGGGAGAAGGTCCTACAATGAGCAGTTCTTC. The encoded protein is CASSETGTSGRRSYNEQFF.

The V call is TRBV7-2, the J call TRBJ1-1; 7 bases match TRBD1. This CDR3 region has 16 residues. Germline assignment: CDR1 SGHTA and CDR2 FQGNSA. Trimming took 6 bases from V and 5 from J; bases not matched to a gene: 15. CDR3 DNA sequence: TGTGCCAGCAGACAGATCAAAGGGGGCGTACGAACTGAAGCTTTCTTT. Protein: CASRQIKGGVRTEAFF.

The chain recombines TRBV29-1 with TRBJ2-2; D is perhaps TRBD1 or TRBD2 (5 bases each). The CDR3 spans 13 residues. Germline V gene data show CDR1 as SQVTM and CDR2 as ANQGSEA. V was trimmed by 4 bases and J by 1 base, leaving 7 bases between them. The CDR3 bases are TGCAGCGTTGTGGGGGAGAACACCGGGGAGCTGTTTTTT. It is translated as CSVVGENTGELFF.

This clone was picked up one time. This chain links TRBV9 with TRBJ2-5; 16 bases match TRBD2. The CDR3 runs to 17 residues. The J segment lost 5 bases and the V segment lost 3 bases, leaving 7 bases of the junction unmatched. The germline V gene encodes CDR1 SGDLS and CDR2 YYNGEE. CDR3 nucleotides: TGTGCCAGCAGCGCGGGACTAGCGGGAGGGCCTTATGAGACCCAGTACTTC. It translates to CASSAGLAGGPYETQYF. The whole variable domain, filled in from reference TRBV9 and TRBJ2-5, reads DSGVTQTPKHLITATGQRVTLRCSPRSGDLSVYWYQQSLDQGLQFLIQYYNGEERAKGNILERFSAQQFPDLHSELNLSSLELGDSALYFCASSAGLAGGPYETQYFGPGTRLLVL.

This clone was detected a few times. The V gene is TRBV29-1, the J gene TRBJ2-3; unclear D gene. Trimming left V 1 base short and J 6 bases short, with 5 bases between. The CDR3 sequence is 11 residues long. The germline gives CDR1 SQVTM, CDR2 ANQGSEA. CDR3 DNA: TGCAGCGTTGAAGCGTCTGATACGCAGTATTTT. This sequence encodes CSVEASDTQYF.

The chain carries TRBV5-1 and TRBJ2-2; weak D call: TRBD1 (6 bases). The CDR3 totals 15 residues. Germline V gives CDR1 SGHRS, CDR2 YFSETQ. V shed 3 bases and J shed 2 bases, with 11 bases lying between them. CDR3 nucleotides: TGCGCCAGCAGCTGGAACAGGGAAAACACCGGGGAGCTGTTTTTT. Amino acid sequence: CASSWNRENTGELFF.

As to this clone: Other DNA sequences in the same sample also yield this CDR3. This chain joins TRBV27 and TRBJ2-3; D is unresolved. The CDR3 runs 12 residues. V was pared by 8 bases and J by 0 bases, with 6 bases between. Germline V gene data show CDR1 as MNHEY and CDR2 as SMNVEV (reference sequence). The CDR3 here is CASGISTDTQYF. DNA of the CDR3: TGTGCCAGCGGCATCAGCACAGATACGCAGTATTTT.

This chain links TRBV6-5 with TRBJ2-5, with D perhaps TRBD1 (6 bases). CDR3 length equals 13 residues. Germline V gene lookup returns CDR1 MNHEY and CDR2 SVGAGI. V was shortened by 6 bases and J by 5 bases, with 13 bases between the two germline ends. The CDR3, as DNA: TGTGCCAGCAGGACAACAGGGTTGGAGACCCAGTACTTC. This encodes CASRTTGLETQYF.

The V and J genes are TRBV7-9 and TRBJ2-7; 9 bases are a match to TRBD1. V shed 2 bases, J shed 5 bases, and the junction held 10 bases outside the gene matches. Germline CDR1 and CDR2: SEHNR and FQNEAQ (reference sequence). The CDR3 runs to 16 residues. CDR3 DNA sequence: TGTGCCAGCAGCTTACTACCGGGACAGGGAAAGGACGAGCAGTACTTC. Translating it yields CASSLLPGQGKDEQYF.

This chain uses TRBV20-1 with TRBJ2-1; a weak D match, TRBD1 (5 bases). V was shortened by 5 bases and J by 7 bases, with 9 bases between the two germline ends. The V gene's germline CDR1 is DFQATT and CDR2 SNEGSKA (reference sequence). This CDR3 has 11 amino acids. The DNA of the CDR3 is TGCAGTGCTCTCCAGGGAAATGAGCAGTTCTTC. Residues: CSALQGNEQFF.

V usage is TRBV11-2 and J usage is TRBJ2-1; D gene uncertain. CDR1 is SGHAT and CDR2 is FQNNGV in the germline V gene. The CDR3 covers 15 residues. The ends were cut back, 4 bases at V and 2 bases at J, with 12 bases in the middle. Here the CDR3 DNA reads TGTGCCAGCAGCTGGGCAGACTCCGCCTACAATGAGCAGTTCTTC. It translates to CASSWADSAYNEQFF.

The chain links TRBV4-3 to TRBJ2-1; D uncertain. The V end was cut by 2 bases, the J end by 5 bases, with 10 bases between. Germline assignment: CDR1 LGHNA and CDR2 YSLEER. This CDR3 contains 14 residues. The chain's CDR3 is CASSQLPSHNEQFF. The CDR3 DNA sequence: TGCGCCAGCAGCCAACTCCCATCTCACAATGAGCAGTTCTTC.

This chain connects TRBV11-2 to TRBJ2-2; D perhaps matches TRBD1 (5 bases). CDR3 length: 14 amino acids. Germline V gives CDR1 SGHAT, CDR2 FQNNGV. Trimming shortened V by 7 bases and J by 3 bases, and 12 bases separated the two germline ends. The CDR3 DNA reads TGTGCCAGCAAAGAGACAGACTACACCGGGGAGCTGTTTTTT. This codes for CASKETDYTGELFF.

The chain employs TRBV27 and TRBJ2-2; D could derive from TRBD1 or TRBD2 (6 bases each). The V gene lost 2 bases and the J gene lost 8 bases, with 21 bases spanning the gap. CDR1 is MNHEY, CDR2 SMNVEV, per germline (reference sequence). The CDR3 has 17 amino acids. The CDR3: CASSLVPGAPSIGELFF. The DNA of the CDR3 is TGTGCCAGCAGTTTAGTTCCGGGGGCTCCCTCAATAGGGGAGCTGTTTTTT.